The following is a TCR beta chain sequence with its context. The antigen is not known. Produced via immunoSEQ multiplex PCR; TCRdb's table is partial and in-frame only. The sample lists approximately 12,000 clones, roughly 90% seen once, with 0.2% to 0.25% in the top ten. With 10 bases removed from V and 3 bases from J, the gap between germline ends came to 16 bases. CDR3 length: 14 residues. This sample is part of a study of regulatory dendritic cells for organ transplantation. Study observations and caveats: Regulatory dendritic cells appeared to expand memory CD8+ clones less than mature ones. Memory T cells were less diverse than naive, with memory CD8+ most oligoclonal.

Sorted subsets were CFSE-labeled and cultured approximately 5 days with allogeneic dendritic cells. Sequenced: naive CD8+ T cells from blood cultured with regulatory dendritic cells. Documented subset: CD45RA+ naive T cells. The rearrangement uses TRBV23-1 and TRBJ1-5; TRBD1 is a possible D gene (6 bases). TRBV23-1 is an ORF, and what it does is uncertain. This clonotype was sampled from a human donor in good health. The CDR3 is CATDRQVSNQPQHF. The CDR3 DNA reads as TGCGCCACCGACAGACAGGTTTCCAATCAGCCCCAGCATTTT.